This entry lists 32 T cell receptor beta chains sequenced from one sample in a study of identical twins. TCRdb re-derived calls from the 5' RACE reads in MiXCR, one entry per CDR3 protein. The sample yields 700,000 to 950,000 distinct CDR3 sequences, 10% to 15% seen once. The sample also formed part of further work on yellow fever vaccine responses in identical twins.

The sequencing input was PBMCs. The source is a woman under 30 in good health.

This clonotype was counted a few times. J is TRBJ2-1 and V is TRBV10-3; no clear D. Germline V gene data show CDR1 as ENHRY and CDR2 as SYGVKD. The V end lost 4 bases, the J end lost 10 bases, and 8 bases lay between the germline ends. The CDR3 has 11 residues. CDR3: CAISGAREQFF. CDR3 in DNA: TGTGCCATCAGTGGTGCTCGGGAGCAGTTCTTC.

This clonotype was picked up a small number of times. The chain joins TRBV3-1 to TRBJ2-3; 10 nucleotides match TRBD2. Germline V gene sequence: CDR1 LGHDT, CDR2 YNNKEL (reference sequence). This CDR3 has 17 amino acids. After removal of 4 bases from V and 1 base from J, the junction contained 8 bases not matched to a gene. CDR3 sequence reads: CASSPPSGTSGTDTQYF. For the CDR3, the DNA is TGTGCCAGCAGCCCCCCCTCCGGGACTAGCGGCACAGATACGCAGTATTTT.

Only a few counts were recorded for this clonotype. The rearrangement joins TRBV10-3 to TRBJ2-3; D not certain. V dropped 0 bases and J dropped 0 bases, with 7 bases sitting between them. Germline V gene lookup returns CDR1 ENHRY and CDR2 SYGVKD. The CDR3 totals 15 residues. CDR3 sequence: CAISESSSSTDTQYF. The CDR3 coding sequence is TGTGCCATCAGTGAGTCTAGCTCTAGCACAGATACGCAGTATTTT.

V is TRBV25-1 and J is TRBJ2-3; 10 bases align to TRBD1. Germline loops: CDR1 MGHDK, CDR2 SYGVNS. This CDR3 region has 14 residues. The V gene end was trimmed by 8 bases and the J gene end by 5 bases; junction bases not matched to a gene: 7. The CDR3: CASRGTGVVDTQYF. CDR3 nucleotides: TGTGCCAGCCGCGGGACAGGGGTGGTAGATACGCAGTATTTT.

J is TRBJ2-7 and V is TRBV24-1; 14 nucleotides align to TRBD2. Germline CDR1 is KGHDR and CDR2 is SFDVKD. Trimming at V came to 9 bases and at J to 4 bases, leaving 1 base not matched to a gene. This CDR3 contains 13 residues. In nucleotides, the CDR3 is TGTGCCACCGGGACTAGCGGGAGTTACGAGCAGTACTTC. Its protein is CATGTSGSYEQYF.

The chain recombines TRBV25-1 with TRBJ2-2; the match to TRBD2 covers 9 bases. Losses at the gene ends were 0 bases for V and 5 bases for J; bases not matched to a gene: 10. This CDR3 region has 18 residues. Germline lookup yields CDR1 MGHDK and CDR2 SYGVNS. In DNA form, the CDR3 reads TGTGCCAGCAGTGAATATGCCGGGGGCGGGAGGGGAACCGGGGAGCTGTTTTTT. Translating gives CASSEYAGGGRGTGELFF. The variable domain in full, completed from reference TRBV25-1 and TRBJ2-2, reads EADIYQTPRYLVIGTGKKITLECSQTMGHDKMYWYQQDPGMELHLIHYSYGVNSTEKGDLSSESTVSRIRTEHFPLTLESARPSHTSQYLCASSEYAGGGRGTGELFFGEGSRLTVL.

This clonotype appeared a few times. This sequence joins TRBV6-2 or TRBV6-3 and TRBJ1-6, with unresolved D. Trimming took 0 bases from V and 5 from J, leaving 8 bases between them. This CDR3 contains 15 residues. Germline CDR1 and CDR2: MNHEY and SVGEGT. The CDR3 DNA reads as TGTGCCAGCAGTTACTCAACGATGCATAATTCACCCCTCCACTTT. Translated: CASSYSTMHNSPLHF.

The CDR3: CASSGGAKVDTQYF. The DNA for the CDR3 is TGTGCCAGCAGTGGGGGGGCCAAAGTAGATACGCAGTATTTT. J is TRBJ2-3 and V is TRBV2, with D perhaps assigned TRBD1 or TRBD2 (6 bases each). This CDR3 is 14 amino acids long. V was cut by 4 bases and J by 5 bases, with 13 bases left in between. The V gene's germline CDR1 is SNHLY and CDR2 FYNNEI.

The table lists this clonotype with many counts. J is TRBJ2-6 and V is TRBV12-3 or TRBV12-4; D is perhaps TRBD1 (6 bases). CDR3 length equals 15 residues. Trimming removed 10 bases from V and 6 bases from J, with 19 bases in between. The CDR3 spells CATTGNSLVANVLTF. CDR3 DNA: TGTGCCACGACAGGCAACTCTCTAGTGGCCAACGTCCTGACTTTC.

This clonotype was counted at least ten times. This sequence joins TRBV7-2 and TRBJ2-1, with 8 nucleotides matching TRBD2. The CDR3 loop spans 16 amino acids. CDR1 and CDR2 (germline): SGHTA, FQGNSA. J was trimmed by 5 bases and V by 2 bases; bases with no gene match: 8. The CDR3 here is CASSLPGLVAHNEQFF. CDR3 bases: TGTGCCAGCAGCTTACCGGGACTAGTGGCCCACAATGAGCAGTTCTTC.

This chain links TRBV5-1 with TRBJ2-2; a possible D gene is TRBD2 (5 bases). Per the germline V gene, CDR1 is SGHRS and CDR2 is YFSETQ. CDR3 length: 17 amino acids. Trimming shortened V by 0 bases and J by 6 bases, and 18 bases separated the two germline ends. The CDR3 sequence: CASSLDQVSSTPGELFF. In DNA, the CDR3 is TGCGCCAGCAGCTTGGATCAGGTGTCTAGCACCCCCGGGGAGCTGTTTTTT.

This clonotype has only a few counts. The chain uses TRBV7-2 and TRBJ2-2, with 12 bases lining up with TRBD2. The germline V gene has CDR1 SGHTA and CDR2 FQGNSA. V was clipped by 0 bases and J by 3 bases; unmatched bases: 8. CDR3 length: 19 amino acids. CDR3 residues: CASSLAVGLAGGHTGELFF. The CDR3 nucleotides are TGTGCCAGCAGCTTAGCGGTTGGTCTAGCGGGGGGGCACACCGGGGAGCTGTTTTTT.

This clonotype was found many times. The chain couples TRBV4-1 to TRBJ2-3; D gene uncertain. This CDR3 is 15 amino acids long. Germline V gives CDR1 MGHRA, CDR2 YSYEKL. V shed 3 bases and J shed 6 bases, with 16 bases lying between them. CDR3 nucleotide sequence: TGCGCCAGCAGCCAGGATAACCTATCAACGGATACGCAGTATTTT. Amino acid sequence: CASSQDNLSTDTQYF.

This clonotype was detected a few times. The V call is TRBV28, the J call TRBJ1-3; D gene uncertain. The CDR3 runs to 16 residues. CDR1 is MDHEN and CDR2 is SYDVKM in the germline V gene. Trimming removed 6 bases at V and 0 bases at J, with 15 bases between. The CDR3 protein is CASSRFRQNSGNTIYF. CDR3 bases: TGTGCCAGCAGCCGGTTCAGGCAGAACTCTGGAAACACCATATATTTT.

This clonotype turned up a few times. The chain is built from TRBV24-1 and TRBJ2-1; 7 bases are shared with TRBD2. The CDR3 is 17 amino acids. Losses at the gene ends were 4 bases for V and 0 bases for J; bases not matched to a gene: 8. Germline values: CDR1 KGHDR, CDR2 SFDVKD. This CDR3 reads CATSDSYSGLSYNEQFF. DNA for the CDR3: TGTGCCACCAGTGACTCCTATAGCGGGCTCTCCTACAATGAGCAGTTCTTC.

This chain connects TRBV2 to TRBJ1-5; weak D call: TRBD1 (5 bases). This CDR3 spans 15 amino acids. Trimming stripped 3 bases from V and 1 base from J, with 10 bases between. Germline V CDR1 and CDR2: SNHLY, FYNNEI. The DNA of the CDR3 is TGTGCCAGCAGTGAGGGGTGGGGGAGCAATCAGCCCCAGCATTTT. Translating it yields CASSEGWGSNQPQHF.

The CDR3 reads CASSVEGIHEQYF. CDR3 coding DNA: TGTGCCAGCAGTGTAGAGGGGATCCACGAGCAGTACTTC. V and J are TRBV2 and TRBJ2-7, with D perhaps given as TRBD1 or TRBD2 (5 bases each). Per the germline V gene, CDR1 is SNHLY and CDR2 is FYNNEI. The CDR3 is 13 residues long. The germline V and J ends were trimmed by 4 bases and 5 bases, with 12 bases remaining between them.

This clonotype was observed a handful of times. The chain is built from TRBV28 and TRBJ2-5; D gene ambiguous. Deletions cut 8 bases from V and 3 bases from J, with 10 bases between. Germline V gene sequence: CDR1 MDHEN, CDR2 SYDVKM. The CDR3 spans 12 residues. The CDR3 DNA is TGTGCCAGCGCAGGACGGAAAGAGACCCAGTACTTC. This codes for CASAGRKETQYF.

The chain employs TRBV10-3 and TRBJ2-4, with a weak D call TRBD1 (5 bases). Between the trimmed V and J ends, which lost 2 bases and 0 bases, there was a span of 11 bases. The CDR3 has 16 amino acids. From germline, CDR1 is ENHRY and CDR2 SYGVKD. The CDR3 region is CAISERAGLAKNIQYF. For the CDR3, the DNA is TGTGCCATCAGTGAGAGGGCAGGGCTAGCCAAAAACATTCAGTACTTC.

V gene TRBV6-2 or TRBV6-3 combines with J gene TRBJ2-2; D is unclear. V lost 2 bases and J lost 5, with 6 bases in between. The CDR3 has 13 residues. Germline assignment: CDR1 MNHEY and CDR2 SVGEGT. CDR3 protein: CASSYSATGELFF. CDR3 DNA sequence: TGTGCCAGCAGTTACAGTGCGACCGGGGAGCTGTTTTTT.

This clonotype was detected only a few times. The chain joins TRBV10-3 to TRBJ2-2; 14 positions match TRBD2. Trimming removed 6 bases from V and 1 base from J; junction bases left unmatched: 7. The germline CDR1 and CDR2 sequences are ENHRY and SYGVKD. The length of the CDR3 is 18 residues. The CDR3 is CAIRKTSGRAGNTGELFF. Written as DNA, the CDR3 is TGTGCCATCAGGAAGACTAGCGGGAGGGCCGGGAACACCGGGGAGCTGTTTTTT.

This clonotype was seen a handful of times. The genes are TRBV5-1 and TRBJ2-3; 9 bases are shared with TRBD1. Germline-derived CDR1 and CDR2 are SGHRS and YFSETQ. With 7 bases clipped from V and 6 bases from J, the junction kept 9 bases outside the gene matches. CDR3 length: 14 amino acids. For the CDR3, the DNA is TGCGCCAGCCGGGACAGGGACGGCGGGGATACGCAGTATTTT. Its protein is CASRDRDGGDTQYF.

The table lists this clonotype with a few counts. The chain links TRBV4-1 to TRBJ2-2; 9 bases line up with TRBD2. The CDR3 length is 17 residues. Germline CDR1 is MGHRA and CDR2 is YSYEKL. V gave up 3 bases and J gave up 5 bases; unmatched junction bases: 10. The CDR3, as DNA: TGCGCCAGCAGCCACTTGGCGGGAGGGCCGAGGACCGGGGAGCTGTTTTTT. Translating it yields CASSHLAGGPRTGELFF.

This chain connects TRBV20-1 to TRBJ2-7; TRBD1 aligns across 10 bases. The CDR3 loop spans 14 amino acids. V dropped 6 bases and J dropped 3; count of bases not matched to a gene: 8. Germline V gives CDR1 DFQATT, CDR2 SNEGSKA (reference sequence). CDR3 protein: CSAPGTGAIYEQYF. The CDR3 DNA sequence: TGCAGTGCACCCGGGACAGGGGCGATCTACGAGCAGTACTTC.

This clonotype was picked up a small number of times. The V gene is TRBV12-3 or TRBV12-4, the J gene TRBJ2-3; TRBD2 matches 10 bases. This CDR3 is 17 amino acids long. Trimming removed 6 bases from V and 1 base from J; junction bases left unmatched: 10. CDR3 coding DNA: TGTGCCAGCAGGACAGAGCGGGAGGGCCTCGGCACAGATACGCAGTATTTT. This gives the protein CASRTEREGLGTDTQYF.

This clonotype was counted at least ten times. The gene calls are TRBV20-1 and TRBJ1-4; the match to TRBD1 covers 9 bases. The germline gives CDR1 DFQATT, CDR2 SNEGSKA (reference sequence). J was trimmed by 8 bases and V by 7 bases; bases with no gene match: 8. The CDR3 length is 13 residues. Here the CDR3 reads CSGTGTGKEKLFF. The CDR3 region has the DNA TGCAGTGGCACCGGGACAGGGAAGGAAAAACTGTTTTTT.

V gene TRBV6-1 combines with J gene TRBJ2-5; TRBD2 aligns across 7 bases. Germline-derived CDR1 and CDR2 are MNHNS and SASEGT. The CDR3 has 16 residues. With V trimmed by 3 bases and J by 3 bases, 10 bases remained unmatched. DNA of the CDR3: TGTGCCAGCAGTGATTGGGGACTAAACGCAGAAGAGACCCAGTACTTC. It specifies CASSDWGLNAEETQYF.

Here the CDR3 reads CASILRTSGNPDTQYF. CDR3 DNA: TGTGCCAGCATTCTCCGGACTAGCGGGAATCCAGATACGCAGTATTTT. The chain is built from TRBV6-5 and TRBJ2-3, with TRBD2 identical over 12 bases. The CDR3 consists of 16 residues. Germline lookup yields CDR1 MNHEY and CDR2 SVGAGI. V shed 7 bases, J shed 4 bases, and the junction held 9 bases outside the gene matches.

This clonotype was picked up many times. The V call is TRBV10-1, the J call TRBJ1-2; TRBD1 matches at 8 bases. The ends lost 6 bases at V and 7 bases at J; junction bases unmatched: 7. The CDR3 has 13 residues. Looked up from germline, CDR1 is WNHNN and CDR2 is SYGVQD (reference sequence). CDR3 DNA: TGCGCCAGCAGCGCGGGACAGGTCGGTGGCTACACCTTC. This encodes CASSAGQVGGYTF.

The CDR3 sequence: CASSQGPGFTYEQYF. In DNA form, the CDR3 reads TGTGCCAGCAGCCAAGGGCCGGGATTTACCTACGAGCAGTACTTC. The V and J genes are TRBV3-1 and TRBJ2-7, with a tentative D call TRBD2 (5 bases). The CDR3 totals 15 residues. V was trimmed by 1 base and J by 2 bases, leaving 12 bases between them. Germline V gene lookup returns CDR1 LGHDT and CDR2 YNNKEL (reference sequence).

This sequence joins TRBV5-1 and TRBJ2-1, with D possibly TRBD2 on 6 matching bases. This CDR3 has 14 residues. Germline values: CDR1 SGHRS, CDR2 YFSETQ. V shed 5 bases and J shed 8 bases, with 17 bases lying between them. The CDR3 here is CASRRESDHHEQFF. The DNA of the CDR3 is TGCGCCAGCAGACGGGAGTCGGACCACCATGAGCAGTTCTTC.

This chain links TRBV27 with TRBJ1-3, with D perhaps matching TRBD1 (5 bases). This CDR3 region has 18 residues. The germline gives CDR1 MNHEY, CDR2 SMNVEV (reference sequence). Trimming removed 6 bases at V and 0 bases at J, with 21 bases between. CDR3: CASSSHATVPSSGNTIYF. The CDR3 DNA follows: TGTGCCAGCAGCTCTCATGCGACAGTCCCGAGCTCTGGAAACACCATATATTTT.